This TCR beta chain stems from a study of T cells in Graves' hyperthyroidism and ophthalmopathy. The table lists this clonotype with many counts. Researchers amplified the TCR beta CDR3 regions from RNA transcripts. The TCR CDR3 first-round RT-PCR relied on the HTBI primer set. TCRdb ran MiXCR on the multiplex PCR reads and lists one entry per CDR3 protein. Here the sample spans around 350,000 distinct CDR3 sequences, under 15% being singletons. The sequenced sample was blood. The receptor was derived from a woman aged 18-30 years with Graves' hyperthyroidism.

The CDR3 nucleotides are TGTGCCAGCAGTTACTCAATCGCGCGGATCGAAGCTTTCTTT. This sequence encodes CASSYSIARIEAFF. The chain joins TRBV6-5 to TRBJ1-1; D is unclear. Germline V gene lookup returns CDR1 MNHEY and CDR2 SVGAGI. V was pared by 0 bases and J by 8 bases, with 13 bases between. The CDR3 runs to 14 residues.